This entry features one T cell receptor (beta chain) sequence. The data derive from a study of blood T cell repertoires in COVID-19. The CDR3 has 16 amino acids. The V gene's germline CDR1 is MGHRA and CDR2 YSYEKL. The V segment lost 3 bases and the J segment 4 bases; nucleotides outside the gene matches: 9. Using immunoSEQ multiplex PCR, the repertoire was profiled, and TCRdb retains in-frame clones only, with some absent. Among 88,000 or so clones listed, 86% were seen once. This sequence joins TRBV4-1 and TRBJ2-1; 7 positions agree with TRBD1. The TCR sequence derives from a man in his sixties with acute or convalescent COVID-19. The sample comprised peripheral blood. CDR3 sequence (DNA): TGCGCCAGCAGCCAGGTCCCGGGACAGTTTTACAATGAGCAGTTCTTC. Translation: CASSQVPGQFYNEQFF.